The 22 T cell receptor beta chains below were found in one sample sequenced in a study of blood T cell repertoires in COVID-19 (TCRdb year 2020). Library method: the immunoSEQ multiplex PCR assay. The immuneACCESS repertoire file appears here via TCRdb, limited to in-frame rearrangements. These files lack a portion of the clones; in checked studies, under half of the deficit traces to unresolved V genes, and the cause of the others is not known. This sample comprises some 220,000 clones, about 82% of them detected only once. Around 6.8% of the sample is in the top ten clones. Material for sequencing was peripheral blood. These receptor sequences come from a woman aged 55-69 years with active or convalescent COVID-19.

The V call is TRBV7-2, the J call TRBJ2-5; TRBD2 is a possible D gene (6 bases). Germline lookup yields CDR1 SGHTA and CDR2 FQGNSA. The CDR3 is made up of 15 amino acids. Trimming left V 0 bases short and J 4 bases short, with 12 bases between. In DNA form, the CDR3 reads TGTGCCAGCAGCTTAGCGGGCAGGCGGGGAGAGACCCAGTACTTC. It is translated as CASSLAGRRGETQYF.

This clone was seen only once. The genes are TRBV5-1 and TRBJ1-1; D call uncertain. Germline assignment: CDR1 SGHRS and CDR2 YFSETQ. The germline V and J ends were trimmed by 0 bases and 5 bases, with 17 bases remaining between them. CDR3 length: 16 residues. The CDR3 protein is CASSLEGPGDRTEAFF. In DNA form, the CDR3 reads TGCGCCAGCAGCTTGGAGGGTCCCGGGGATAGAACTGAAGCTTTCTTT.

The V and J genes are TRBV24-1 and TRBJ2-5; D perhaps matches TRBD1 (6 bases). The ends were cut back, 3 bases at V and 1 base at J, with 11 bases in the middle. Per the germline V gene, CDR1 is KGHDR and CDR2 is SFDVKD. This CDR3 has 15 amino acids. CDR3 nucleotides: TGTGCCACCAGTGATCGTGACAGGTTCCAAGAGACCCAGTACTTC. Protein: CATSDRDRFQETQYF.

V gene TRBV3-1 (or the pseudogene TRBV3-2) combines with J gene TRBJ2-5, with D possibly TRBD2 on 5 matching bases. CDR3 length equals 12 residues. V lost 3 bases to trimming and J lost 9 bases, with 11 bases between them. CDR1 LGHDT and CDR2 YNNKEL come from the germline V gene (reference sequence). In nucleotides, the CDR3 is TGTGCCAGCAGCCATCGCAGCGGCGCCCAGTACTTC. Amino acids: CASSHRSGAQYF.

The chain employs TRBV11-2 and TRBJ2-1, with TRBD2 identical over 7 bases. Germline values: CDR1 SGHAT, CDR2 FQNNGV. V lost 3 bases and J lost 7; bases outside the gene matches: 12. The CDR3 extends over 16 amino acids. The CDR3 DNA reads as TGTGCCAGCAGCTTGTCGCTAGGCGGGAGCCCTAATGAGCAGTTCTTC. Its protein is CASSLSLGGSPNEQFF.

The rearrangement uses TRBV11-3 and TRBJ2-1; 9 nucleotides match TRBD2. Germline lookup yields CDR1 SGHNT and CDR2 YENEEA. This CDR3 contains 17 residues. J was trimmed by 6 bases and V by 5 bases; bases with no gene match: 14. This CDR3 reads CASSQDRLAGFGNEQFF. The DNA of the CDR3 is TGTGCCAGCAGCCAAGACCGGCTAGCGGGATTCGGCAATGAGCAGTTCTTC.

The rearrangement links TRBV30 to TRBJ1-1, with D maybe TRBD1 (5 bases). CDR3 length equals 14 residues. The germline V gene encodes CDR1 GTSNPN and CDR2 SVGIG (reference sequence). Trimming took 5 bases from V and 10 from J, leaving 23 bases between them. The CDR3 nucleotides read TGTGCCTGGGGGGGGAGGGTCGACACCACAGGAGCTTTCTTT. This sequence encodes CAWGGRVDTTGAFF.

The genes are TRBV28 and TRBJ1-2; D remains ambiguous. Germline V gives CDR1 MDHEN, CDR2 SYDVKM. The CDR3 loop spans 13 amino acids. Between the trimmed V and J ends, which lost 6 bases and 1 base, there was a span of 9 bases. In DNA form, the CDR3 reads TGTGCCAGCAGCTTAACAGATAACTATGGCTACACCTTC. It encodes CASSLTDNYGYTF.

This chain connects TRBV11-2 to TRBJ2-7, with 7 bases identical to TRBD1. The length of the CDR3 is 13 residues. V lost 1 base and J lost 6; bases outside the gene matches: 3. Germline V gives CDR1 SGHAT, CDR2 FQNNGV. CDR3 in DNA: TGTGCCAGCAGCTTAGGGTCAGGGGGCGAGCAGTACTTC. Its translation is CASSLGSGGEQYF.

The V and J genes are TRBV4-2 and TRBJ2-2; 10 bases are a match to TRBD1. CDR1 and CDR2 (germline): LGHNA, YNFKEQ. J was trimmed by 6 bases and V by 1 base; bases with no gene match: 2. The length of the CDR3 is 15 residues. The CDR3 sequence is CASSQGQGASGELFF. DNA for the CDR3: TGTGCCAGCAGCCAAGGACAGGGGGCGTCCGGGGAGCTGTTTTTT.

The CDR3 sequence is CASSFRAGATDTQYF. The CDR3 region has the DNA TGTGCCAGCAGTTTCCGAGCTGGGGCCACAGATACGCAGTATTTT. V and J are TRBV27 and TRBJ2-3; TRBD1 is a possible D gene (5 bases). Germline V CDR1 and CDR2: MNHEY, SMNVEV (reference sequence). The CDR3 totals 15 residues. The V end was cut by 3 bases, the J end by 2 bases, with 12 bases between.

The V and J genes are TRBV10-3 and TRBJ2-1, with 11 nucleotides matching TRBD2. CDR3 length: 15 residues. Per germline, CDR1 ENHRY and CDR2 SYGVKD. V dropped 11 bases and J dropped 4; count of bases not matched to a gene: 10. DNA of the CDR3: TGTGCCTCGGAGACTAGCGGGGAGAAGTACAATGAGCAGTTCTTC. This gives the protein CASETSGEKYNEQFF.

The rearrangement links TRBV7-3 to TRBJ2-1; D is possibly TRBD2 (6 bases). This CDR3 is 17 amino acids long. V was trimmed by 5 bases and J by 7 bases, leaving 24 bases between them. Germline loops: CDR1 SGHTA, CDR2 FQGTGA. The CDR3 reads CASSASSAGSGGNEQFF. The CDR3 DNA follows: TGTGCCAGCAGCGCCTCTAGCGCCGGGTCGGGCGGAAATGAGCAGTTCTTC.

V usage is TRBV6-5 and J usage is TRBJ1-1; the D gene is possibly TRBD1 (6 bases). The CDR3 totals 13 residues. V was shortened by 9 bases and J by 0 bases, with 11 bases between the two germline ends. Germline CDR1 is MNHEY and CDR2 is SVGAGI. The CDR3 spells CASTGQLNTEAFF. CDR3 coding DNA: TGTGCCAGTACCGGACAGCTGAACACTGAAGCTTTCTTT.

The V gene is TRBV19, the J gene TRBJ2-7; D possibly corresponds to TRBD1 (6 bases). Germline-derived CDR1 and CDR2 are LNHDA and SQIVND (reference sequence). This CDR3 has 18 residues. Trimming took off 0 bases at V and 0 bases at J, with 18 bases between the two ends. The CDR3 loop is CASSIDHFGQQSSYEQYV. In DNA, the CDR3 is TGTGCCAGTAGTATAGATCATTTCGGACAGCAGAGCTCCTACGAGCAGTACGTC.

The chain uses TRBV3-1 (or the pseudogene TRBV3-2) and TRBJ1-6; the match to TRBD1 covers 8 bases. Trimming took 6 bases from V and 10 from J; bases not matched to a gene: 8. CDR1 and CDR2 (germline): LGHDT, YNNKEL (reference sequence). The CDR3 consists of 14 residues. The DNA of the CDR3 is TGTGCCAGCAGTCCGACAGGGGAACGGTCACCCCTCCACTTT. This gives the protein CASSPTGERSPLHF.

This clone showed up just a few times. CDR3 DNA: TGTGCCAGCAGTTTCTTCCGGGGGGCAGGCACAGATACGCAGTATTTT. As protein: CASSFFRGAGTDTQYF. The chain combines TRBV27 with TRBJ2-3; D perhaps matches TRBD2 (7 bases). V lost 3 bases and J 1 base, leaving 14 bases between the germline ends. The CDR3 is 16 amino acids. Germline V gene lookup returns CDR1 MNHEY and CDR2 SMNVEV (reference sequence).

J is TRBJ2-7 and V is TRBV29-1, with D possibly being TRBD2 (7 bases). This CDR3 is built from 13 residues. Germline V gene data show CDR1 as SQVTM and CDR2 as ANQGSEA. V dropped 6 bases and J dropped 5 bases, with 17 bases sitting between them. CDR3 sequence: CSVVIGGGHEQYF. The CDR3 DNA sequence: TGCAGCGTGGTTATAGGGGGGGGACACGAGCAGTACTTC.

The chain joins TRBV12-5 to TRBJ2-5, with a tentative D call TRBD2 (6 bases). The CDR3 contains 16 residues. Trimming removed 2 bases from V and 0 bases from J, with 13 bases in between. The V gene's germline CDR1 is LGHNT and CDR2 FRNRAP. CDR3: CASGLITSSYQETQYF. DNA for the CDR3: TGTGCTAGTGGTTTGATAACTAGCAGCTACCAAGAGACCCAGTACTTC.

This clone showed up just once. This chain links TRBV28 with TRBJ2-7; no definite D call. V lost 6 bases and J lost 13, with 22 bases in between. The germline V gene has CDR1 MDHEN and CDR2 SYDVKM. The CDR3 runs to 13 residues. CDR3 protein: CASSTQSPNTGYF. The CDR3 DNA sequence: TGTGCCAGCAGCACCCAATCGCCGAATACGGGTTACTTC.

Only a few counts were recorded for this clone. The chain is built from TRBV7-8 and TRBJ2-7; TRBD2 agrees at 8 bases. Looked up from germline, CDR1 is SGHVS and CDR2 is FQNEAQ. The trim removed 5 bases at V and 5 bases at J, leaving 14 bases unmatched. CDR3 length: 16 residues. Here the CDR3 DNA reads TGTGCCAGCAGCCTACCCCTAGCGGGCCCCGGTCACGAGCAGTACTTC. Translating it yields CASSLPLAGPGHEQYF.

The rearrangement links TRBV7-9 to TRBJ2-1; 15 bases agree with TRBD2. CDR3 length: 16 amino acids. The germline gives CDR1 SEHNR, CDR2 FQNEAQ (reference sequence). V trimming: 3 bases; J trimming: 6 bases; junction bases outside the gene matches: 3. The CDR3 DNA is TGTGCCAGCAGCTTCCGGACTAGCGGGAGGGTCAATGAGCAGTTCTTC. This translates into CASSFRTSGRVNEQFF.